The rows below give T cell receptor beta chains drawn from one sample of a study of human T cells and chemical hapten exposure. One entry per CDR3 protein, called by TCRdb with MiXCR from the RACE reads. The table has over 130,000 distinct CDR3 sequences, 10% to 15% seen once. The sample consisted of whole blood, taken in connection with sensitization to the hapten diphenylcyclopropenone (DPC). The receptors here all came from a woman aged 50 to 60 with alopecia areata. Some clones in this sample may be carry-over from other donors' samples. CDR3s include the opening cysteine and the closing phenylalanine or tryptophan. The size entry is marked missing in some rows and otherwise reads once, few, many or a size class.

abundance: -; v_gene: TRBV19; CDR3aa: CASTSHQGLRQETQYF
abundance: -; v_gene: TRBV10-2; CDR3aa: CASSNRREVTYEQYF
abundance: -; v_gene: TRBV7-9; CDR3aa: CASSLSLAGGKETQYF
abundance: -; v_gene: TRBV28; CDR3aa: CASSQRTGSGANVLTF
abundance: -; v_gene: TRBV28; CDR3aa: CASSLQNQPQHF
abundance: few; v_gene: TRBV29-1; CDR3aa: CSVEDRGSRPGNTIYF
abundance: many; v_gene: TRBV29-1; CDR3aa: CSVGLQGSEAFF
abundance: -; v_gene: TRBV3-1; CDR3aa: CASSQDVGRDETQYF
abundance: -; v_gene: TRBV6-6; CDR3aa: CASSYPLESTNEKLFF
abundance: few; v_gene: TRBV28; CDR3aa: CASSLWIDNYEQYF
abundance: few; v_gene: TRBV11-2; CDR3aa: CASSLQEGEKLFF
abundance: many; v_gene: TRBV28; CDR3aa: CASNPRTGRTDTQYF
abundance: -; v_gene: TRBV20-1; CDR3aa: CSARNTGGLVSGELFF
abundance: few; v_gene: TRBV3-1; CDR3aa: CASSQIGLNTGELFF
abundance: few; v_gene: TRBV6-5; CDR3aa: CASSSGQLYSGNTIYF
abundance: many; v_gene: TRBV7-9; CDR3aa: CASSLQENTEAFF
abundance: many; v_gene: TRBV28; CDR3aa: CASSALDRRAEQYF
abundance: few; v_gene: TRBV19; CDR3aa: CASSPPRTSYNEQFF
abundance: -; v_gene: TRBV18; CDR3aa: CASSPRTGGLNTGELFF
abundance: once; v_gene: TRBV12-3/TRBV12-4; CDR3aa: CASSLGHAGQPQHF
abundance: many; v_gene: TRBV9; CDR3aa: CASSVEGLVGEQYF
abundance: -; v_gene: TRBV19; CDR3aa: CASSTRAKNEILFF
abundance: few; v_gene: TRBV7-6; CDR3aa: CASSSGLAPDTQYF
abundance: -; v_gene: TRBV19; CDR3aa: CASSSRDGSYEQYF
abundance: many; v_gene: TRBV7-9; CDR3aa: CASSQQGTEAFF
abundance: few; v_gene: TRBV27; CDR3aa: CASKKTVSAGANVLTF
abundance: many; v_gene: TRBV27; CDR3aa: CASSFGPNTEAFF
abundance: few; v_gene: TRBV29-1; CDR3aa: CSVVRGTDYGYTF
abundance: -; v_gene: TRBV2; CDR3aa: CASDRVTYEQYF
abundance: few; v_gene: TRBV21-1; CDR3aa: CASIASGANVLTF